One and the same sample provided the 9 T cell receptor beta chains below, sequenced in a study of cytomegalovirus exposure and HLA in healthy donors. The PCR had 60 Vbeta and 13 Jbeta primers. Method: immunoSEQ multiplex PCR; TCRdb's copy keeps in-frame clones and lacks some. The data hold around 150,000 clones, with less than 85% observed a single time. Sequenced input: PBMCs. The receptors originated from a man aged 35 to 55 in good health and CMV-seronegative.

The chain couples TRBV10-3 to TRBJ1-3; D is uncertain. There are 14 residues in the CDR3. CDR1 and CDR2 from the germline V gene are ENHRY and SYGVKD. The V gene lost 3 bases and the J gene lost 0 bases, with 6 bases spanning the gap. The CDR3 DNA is TGTGCCATCAGTGATCTCTTCTCTGGAAACACCATATATTTT. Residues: CAISDLFSGNTIYF.

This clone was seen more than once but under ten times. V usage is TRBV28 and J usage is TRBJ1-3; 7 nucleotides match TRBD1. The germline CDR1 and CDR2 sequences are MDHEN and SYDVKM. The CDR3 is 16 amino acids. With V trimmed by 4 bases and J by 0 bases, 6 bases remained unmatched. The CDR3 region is CASSSTGAASGNTIYF. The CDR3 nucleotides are TGTGCCAGCAGTTCCACAGGGGCCGCCTCTGGAAACACCATATATTTT. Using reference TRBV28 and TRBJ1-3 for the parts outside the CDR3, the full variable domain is DVKVTQSSRYLVKRTGEKVFLECVQDMDHENMFWYRQDPGLGLRLIYFSYDVKMKEKGDIPEGYSVSREKKERFSLILESASTNQTSMYLCASSSTGAASGNTIYFGEGSWLTVV.

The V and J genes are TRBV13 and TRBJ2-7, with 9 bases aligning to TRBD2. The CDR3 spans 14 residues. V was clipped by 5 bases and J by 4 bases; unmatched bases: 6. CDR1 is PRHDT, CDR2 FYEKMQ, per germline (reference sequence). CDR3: CASSARLAEYEQYF. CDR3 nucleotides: TGTGCCAGCAGCGCCCGACTAGCGGAGTACGAGCAGTACTTC.

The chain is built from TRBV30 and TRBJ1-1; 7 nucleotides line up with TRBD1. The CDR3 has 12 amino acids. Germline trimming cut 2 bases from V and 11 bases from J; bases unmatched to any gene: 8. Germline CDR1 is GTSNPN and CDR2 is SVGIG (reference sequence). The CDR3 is CAWSLEGAVAFF. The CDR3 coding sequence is TGTGCCTGGAGTCTCGAGGGGGCGGTGGCTTTCTTT.

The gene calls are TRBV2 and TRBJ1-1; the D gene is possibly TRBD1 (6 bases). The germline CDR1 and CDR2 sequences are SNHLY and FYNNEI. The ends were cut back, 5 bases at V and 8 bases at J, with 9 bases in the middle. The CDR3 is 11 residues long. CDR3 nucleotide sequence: TGTGCCAGCAGTCGGACAGACGAAGCTTTCTTT. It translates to CASSRTDEAFF.

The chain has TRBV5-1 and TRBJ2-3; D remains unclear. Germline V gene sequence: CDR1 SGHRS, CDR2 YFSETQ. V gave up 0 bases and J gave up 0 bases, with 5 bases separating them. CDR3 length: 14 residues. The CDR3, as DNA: TGCGCCAGCAGCTTGGTTACTAGCACAGATACGCAGTATTTT. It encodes CASSLVTSTDTQYF.

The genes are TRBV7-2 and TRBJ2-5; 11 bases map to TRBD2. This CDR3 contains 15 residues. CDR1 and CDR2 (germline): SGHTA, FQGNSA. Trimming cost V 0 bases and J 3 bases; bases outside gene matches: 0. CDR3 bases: TGTGCCAGCAGCTTAGCGGGACTAGCGGAAGAGACCCAGTACTTC. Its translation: CASSLAGLAEETQYF.

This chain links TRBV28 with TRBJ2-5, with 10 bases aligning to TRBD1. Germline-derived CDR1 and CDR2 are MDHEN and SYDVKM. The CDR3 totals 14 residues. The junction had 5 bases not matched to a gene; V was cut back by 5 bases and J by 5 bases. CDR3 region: CASSETGGYETQYF. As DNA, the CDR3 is TGTGCCAGCAGTGAGACAGGGGGCTATGAGACCCAGTACTTC. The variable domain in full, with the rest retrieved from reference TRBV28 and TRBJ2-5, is DVKVTQSSRYLVKRTGEKVFLECVQDMDHENMFWYRQDPGLGLRLIYFSYDVKMKEKGDIPEGYSVSREKKERFSLILESASTNQTSMYLCASSETGGYETQYFGPGTRLLVL.

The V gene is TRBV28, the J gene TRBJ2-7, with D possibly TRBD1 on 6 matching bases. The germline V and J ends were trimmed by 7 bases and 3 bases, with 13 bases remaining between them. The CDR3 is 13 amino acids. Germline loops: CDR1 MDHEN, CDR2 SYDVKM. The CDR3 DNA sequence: TGTGCCAGCAAGTGGGACACAAGCTACGAGCAGTACTTC. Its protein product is CASKWDTSYEQYF.